This T cell receptor (beta chain) was captured by sequencing in a study of blood T cell repertoires in COVID-19. Produced via immunoSEQ multiplex PCR; TCRdb's table is partial and in-frame only. The sample carries roughly 200,000 clones, around 85% recorded once. Trimming left V 11 bases short and J 5 bases short, with 16 bases between. CDR1 KGHSH and CDR2 LQKENI come from the germline V gene. This CDR3 is built from 13 residues. This sequence originates from a man aged 50 to 60 who had recovered from COVID-19. Sequencing was performed on peripheral blood. J is TRBJ2-1 and V is TRBV18; maybe TRBD1 (6 bases). CDR3 region: CAGLRAGDNEQFF. The DNA for the CDR3 is TGTGCCGGTCTCCGTGCAGGGGACAATGAGCAGTTCTTC.